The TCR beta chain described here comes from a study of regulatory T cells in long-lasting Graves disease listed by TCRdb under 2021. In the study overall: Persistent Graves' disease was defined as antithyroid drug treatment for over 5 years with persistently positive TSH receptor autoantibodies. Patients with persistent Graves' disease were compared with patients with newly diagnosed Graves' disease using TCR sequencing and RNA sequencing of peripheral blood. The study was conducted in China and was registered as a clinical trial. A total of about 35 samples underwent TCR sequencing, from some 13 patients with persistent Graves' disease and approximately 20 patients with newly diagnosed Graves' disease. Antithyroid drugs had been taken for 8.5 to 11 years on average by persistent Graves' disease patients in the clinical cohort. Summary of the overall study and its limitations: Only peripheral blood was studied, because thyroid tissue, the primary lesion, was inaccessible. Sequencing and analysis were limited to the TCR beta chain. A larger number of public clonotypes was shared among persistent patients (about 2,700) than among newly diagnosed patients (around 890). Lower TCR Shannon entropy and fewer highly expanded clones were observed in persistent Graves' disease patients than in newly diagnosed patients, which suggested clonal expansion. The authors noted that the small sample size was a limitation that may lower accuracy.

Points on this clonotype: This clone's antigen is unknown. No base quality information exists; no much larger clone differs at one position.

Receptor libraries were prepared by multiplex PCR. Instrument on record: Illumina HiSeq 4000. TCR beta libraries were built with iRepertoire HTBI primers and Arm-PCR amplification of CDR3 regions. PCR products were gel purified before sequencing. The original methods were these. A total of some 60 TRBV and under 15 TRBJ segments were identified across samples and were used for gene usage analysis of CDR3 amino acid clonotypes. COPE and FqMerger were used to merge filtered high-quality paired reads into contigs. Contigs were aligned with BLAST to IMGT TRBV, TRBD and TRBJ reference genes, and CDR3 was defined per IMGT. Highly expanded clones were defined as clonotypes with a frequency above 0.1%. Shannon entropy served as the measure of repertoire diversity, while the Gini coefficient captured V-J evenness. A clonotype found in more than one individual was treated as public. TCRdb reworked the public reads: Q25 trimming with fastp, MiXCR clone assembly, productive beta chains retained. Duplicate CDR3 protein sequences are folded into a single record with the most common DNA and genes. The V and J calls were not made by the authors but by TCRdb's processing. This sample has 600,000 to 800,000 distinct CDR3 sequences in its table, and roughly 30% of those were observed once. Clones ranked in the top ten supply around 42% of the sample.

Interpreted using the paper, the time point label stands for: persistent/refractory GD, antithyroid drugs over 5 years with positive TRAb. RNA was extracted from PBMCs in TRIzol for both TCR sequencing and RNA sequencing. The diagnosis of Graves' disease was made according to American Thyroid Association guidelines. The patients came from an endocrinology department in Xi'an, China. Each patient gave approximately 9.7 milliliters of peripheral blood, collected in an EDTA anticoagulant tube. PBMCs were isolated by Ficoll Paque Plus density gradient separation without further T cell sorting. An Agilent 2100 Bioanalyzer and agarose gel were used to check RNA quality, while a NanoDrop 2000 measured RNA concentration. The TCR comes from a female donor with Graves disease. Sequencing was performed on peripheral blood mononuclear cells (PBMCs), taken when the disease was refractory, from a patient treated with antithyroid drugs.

The bases are TGCGCCAGCAGTGAGTATTGGTCTAGCGGATTGAACGAGCAGTACTTC. Its protein reads: CASSEYWSSGLNEQYF. This receptor chain uses TRBV10-1 and TRBJ2-7; 7 central nucleotides agree with TRBD2. Taken from cysteine to phenylalanine, the CDR3 has 16 residues. Left in the record is the CDR3 DNA by itself, 48 bases read in frame from the first base. Relative to germline, V is missing 1 base and J is missing 5 bases, with 11 bases of the junction outside any gene match. The germline V gene (reference sequence) supplies CDR1 WNHNN and CDR2 SYGVQD.